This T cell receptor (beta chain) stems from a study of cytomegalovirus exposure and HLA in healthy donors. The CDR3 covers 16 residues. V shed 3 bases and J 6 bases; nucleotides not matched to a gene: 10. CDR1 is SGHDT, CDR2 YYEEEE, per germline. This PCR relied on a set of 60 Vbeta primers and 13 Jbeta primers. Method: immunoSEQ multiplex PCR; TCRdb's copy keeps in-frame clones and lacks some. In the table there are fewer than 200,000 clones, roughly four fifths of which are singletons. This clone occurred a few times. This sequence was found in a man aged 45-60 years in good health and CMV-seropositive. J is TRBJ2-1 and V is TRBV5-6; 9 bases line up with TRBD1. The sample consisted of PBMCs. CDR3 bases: TGTGCCAGCAGCTGCCCCGGGACAGGGTGCATCAATGAGCAGTTCTTC. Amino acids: CASSCPGTGCINEQFF.